Included here is one TCR beta chain sequence, with context. Per the original data handling: Researchers report that nucleated cell counts were estimated from reference gene primer amplification. Using immunoSEQ multiplex PCR, the repertoire was profiled, and TCRdb retains in-frame clones only, with some absent. The V and J calls and clone size are taken from that table; D and trimming were inferred from the DNA. The sample carries around 140,000 clones, about 90% recorded once. This sample is part of a study of blood T cell repertoires in COVID-19. Participants' own reports of clinical history determined their cohort assignment. CDR1 is DFQATT and CDR2 is SNEGSKA in the germline V gene (reference sequence). The CDR3 is 11 residues long. The V and J ends lost 5 bases and 3 bases respectively, with 7 bases between them.

The sequence was collected from a man in his 60s who had recovered from COVID-19. The material sequenced was PBMCs or T cells enriched from blood (not recorded which). The rearrangement joins TRBV20-1 to TRBJ1-2; D gene unclear. The CDR3 spells CSAPADYGYTF. The DNA for the CDR3 is TGCAGTGCTCCTGCGGACTATGGCTACACCTTC.